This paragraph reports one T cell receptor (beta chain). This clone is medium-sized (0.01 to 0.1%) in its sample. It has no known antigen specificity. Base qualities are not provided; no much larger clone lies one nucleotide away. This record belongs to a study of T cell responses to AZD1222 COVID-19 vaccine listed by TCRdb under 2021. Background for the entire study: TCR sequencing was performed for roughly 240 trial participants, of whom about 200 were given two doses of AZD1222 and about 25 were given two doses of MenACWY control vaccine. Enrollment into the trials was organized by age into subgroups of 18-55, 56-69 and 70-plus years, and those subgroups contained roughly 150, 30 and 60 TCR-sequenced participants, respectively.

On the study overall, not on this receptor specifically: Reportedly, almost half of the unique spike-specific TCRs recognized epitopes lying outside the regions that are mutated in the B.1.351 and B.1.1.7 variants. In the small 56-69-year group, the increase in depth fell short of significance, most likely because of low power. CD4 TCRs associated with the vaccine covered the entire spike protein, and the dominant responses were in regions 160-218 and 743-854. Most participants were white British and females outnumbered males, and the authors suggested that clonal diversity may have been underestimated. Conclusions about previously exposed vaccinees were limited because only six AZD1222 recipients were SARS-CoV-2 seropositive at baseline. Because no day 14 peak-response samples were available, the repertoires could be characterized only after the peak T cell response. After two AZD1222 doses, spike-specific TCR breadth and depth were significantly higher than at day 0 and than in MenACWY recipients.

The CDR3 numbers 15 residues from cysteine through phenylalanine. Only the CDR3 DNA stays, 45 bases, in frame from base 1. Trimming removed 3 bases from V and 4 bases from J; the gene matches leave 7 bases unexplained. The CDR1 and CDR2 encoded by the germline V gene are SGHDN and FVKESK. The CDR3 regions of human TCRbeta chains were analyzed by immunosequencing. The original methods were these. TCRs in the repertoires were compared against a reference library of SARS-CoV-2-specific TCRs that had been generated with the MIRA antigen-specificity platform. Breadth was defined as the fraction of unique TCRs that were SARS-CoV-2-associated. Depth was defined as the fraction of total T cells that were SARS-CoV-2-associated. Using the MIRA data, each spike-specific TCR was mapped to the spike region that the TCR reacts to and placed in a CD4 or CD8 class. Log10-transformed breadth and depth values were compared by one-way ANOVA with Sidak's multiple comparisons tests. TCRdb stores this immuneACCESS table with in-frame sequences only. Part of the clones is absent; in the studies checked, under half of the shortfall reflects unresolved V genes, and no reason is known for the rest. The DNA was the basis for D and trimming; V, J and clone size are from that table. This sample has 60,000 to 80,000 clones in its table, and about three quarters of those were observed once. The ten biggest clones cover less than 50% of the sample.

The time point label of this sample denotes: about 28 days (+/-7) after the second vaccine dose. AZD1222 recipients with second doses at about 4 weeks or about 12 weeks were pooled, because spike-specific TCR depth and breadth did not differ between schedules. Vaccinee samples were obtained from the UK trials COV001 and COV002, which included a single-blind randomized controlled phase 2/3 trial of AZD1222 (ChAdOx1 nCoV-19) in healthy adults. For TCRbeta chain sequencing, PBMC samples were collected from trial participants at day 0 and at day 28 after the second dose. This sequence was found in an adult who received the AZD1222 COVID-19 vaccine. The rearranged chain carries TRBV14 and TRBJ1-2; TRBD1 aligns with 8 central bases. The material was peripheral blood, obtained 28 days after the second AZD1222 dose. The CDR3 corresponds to CASSHEGQGRYGYTF. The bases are TGTGCCAGCAGCCACGAAGGACAGGGACGCTATGGCTACACCTTC.